A selection of T cell receptor beta chains follows, all from one sample in a study of blood T cells in healthy people across ages. TCRdb re-analysed the 5' RACE reads in MiXCR, keeping a single row per CDR3 protein. The data show 800,000 or so distinct CDR3 sequences, approximately 67% seen once. Sequenced material: blood. Receptor source: a man aged 25-45 years in good health. Each CDR3 is given with its conserved first and last residue. A D gene is named only where the DNA matches it firmly. The listing skips clone size in some rows; elsewhere it reads once, few, many or a size class.

TRBJ2-7	-	-	TRBV5-6	TGTGCCAGCACCACAAAAGGGACCTACGAGCAGTACTTC	CASTTKGTYEQYF
TRBJ2-5	few	-	TRBV20-1	TGCAGTGCACCCAAGGGGGAGACCCAGTACTTC	CSAPKGETQYF
TRBJ1-5	-	-	TRBV9	-	CASSVVHNEQFFEVYGNQPQHF
TRBJ2-3	-	-	TRBV3-1	TGTGCCAGCAGCCAAGACCCCTTAGGGGTCACGGATACGCAGTATTTT	CASSQDPLGVTDTQYF
TRBJ2-5	-	-	TRBV3-1	TGTGCCAGCAGCCAAGATTACAGTATGTACTTC	CASSQDYSMYF
TRBJ2-7	few	-	TRBV20-1	TGCAGTGCTTCCGGGACGGAGGGATACGAGCAGTACTTC	CSASGTEGYEQYF
TRBJ2-2	-	-	TRBV7-2	TGTGCCAGCAGCTTAGATGGCCTTACGCGCACCGGGGAGCTGTTTTTT	CASSLDGLTRTGELFF
TRBJ2-1	few	-	TRBV20-1	TGCAGTGCTAGTAAGCGACTACTTTACAATGAGCAGTTCTTC	CSASKRLLYNEQFF
TRBJ2-5	-	TRBD2	TRBV12-3/TRBV12-4	TGTGCCAGCAGTTCCCCCCGCGGGAGGGAGGAGACCCAGTACTTC	CASSSPRGREETQYF
TRBJ2-6	-	-	TRBV7-3	TGTGCCAGCAGCTTAATGGCCAGGGGAGCAGGGGCCAACGTCCTGACTTTC	CASSLMARGAGANVLTF
TRBJ2-5	few	-	TRBV7-7	TGTGCTAGCAGCTTGGTTCTAGGAGAGACCCAGTACTTC	CASSLVLGETQYF
TRBJ2-2	-	TRBD1	TRBV4-3	TGCGCCAGCAGGGGGGACAGGGGTCTCACCGGGGAGCTGTTTTTT	CASRGDRGLTGELFF
TRBJ2-7	-	-	TRBV10-3	TGTGCCATCAGGAACAGGGACGAGCAGTACTTC	CAIRNRDEQYF
TRBJ2-1	-	-	TRBV27	TGTGCCAGCAGTTTAAGGGGATGGAATCCTTCAACGGATGAGCAGTTCTTC	CASSLRGWNPSTDEQFF
TRBJ1-2	-	TRBD1	TRBV4-3	TGCGCCAGCAGTGACCCGGGACAGGGGGCGCAAAGTAATGGCTACACCTTC	CASSDPGQGAQSNGYTF
TRBJ2-1	-	-	TRBV4-3	TGCGCCAGCAGCCAAGATCACGGGGGTGAACAGTTCTTC	CASSQDHGGEQFF
TRBJ2-7	many	-	TRBV12-3/TRBV12-4	TGTGCCAGCAGCCCGGGGGACGAGCAGTACTTC	CASSPGDEQYF
TRBJ1-1	-	TRBD1	TRBV12-3/TRBV12-4	TGTGCCAGCAGTGGAGCGGGACAGATGAACACTGAAGCTTTCTTT	CASSGAGQMNTEAFF
TRBJ2-1	few	TRBD1	TRBV29-1	TGCAGCGTTGAAAGGACAGGGGGGAATGAGCAGTTCTTC	CSVERTGGNEQFF
TRBJ2-7	once	-	TRBV2	TGTGCCAGCAGTGACGAGTCCTACGAGCAGTACTTC	CASSDESYEQYF
TRBJ1-1	-	TRBD1	TRBV13	TGTGCCAGCAGCTTAGAGGGACAGCCTTACACTGAAGCTTTCTTT	CASSLEGQPYTEAFF
TRBJ2-3	-	TRBD2	TRBV7-2	TGTGCCTGCAGCTCGGGACTAGCGGGGGGTACAGATACGCAGTATTTT	CACSSGLAGGTDTQYF
TRBJ2-7	-	TRBD1	TRBV4-3	TGCGCCAGCAGCCACCCCAGACAGGGAATCTCCTACGAGCAGTACTTC	CASSHPRQGISYEQYF
TRBJ1-4	few	TRBD1	TRBV12-3/TRBV12-4	TGTGCCAGCAGGGCCGGGACAGGGGGTGAAAAACTGTTTTTT	CASRAGTGGEKLFF
TRBJ2-3	few	TRBD2	TRBV7-3	TGTGCCAGCAGCTCCGGACTAGAGACAGATACGCAGTATTTT	CASSSGLETDTQYF
TRBJ2-4	-	TRBD1	TRBV11-1	TGTGCCAGCAGCAGCAACAGGGGAAACATTCAGTACTTC	CASSSNRGNIQYF
TRBJ2-1	-	-	TRBV29-1	TGCAGCGTTGACGGGATGAGCTCCTACAATGAGCAGTTCTTC	CSVDGMSSYNEQFF
TRBJ2-3	few	-	TRBV6-5	TGTGCCAGCAGAAAACTGGGCGATACGCAGTATTTT	CASRKLGDTQYF
TRBJ1-2	-	TRBD1	TRBV20-1	TGCAGTGCTAGAGATAGTAAACAGGGGGGAGGCTACACCTTC	CSARDSKQGGGYTF
TRBJ2-3	-	-	TRBV7-2	TGTGCCAGTAGCTTAGAAGCTAGTACGCAGTATTTT	CASSLEASTQYF
TRBJ2-1	-	TRBD2	TRBV9	TGTGCCAGCAGTGAAAGCGGGGGAGACTACAATGAGCAGTTCTTC	CASSESGGDYNEQFF
TRBJ1-2	few	-	TRBV20-1	TGCAGTGCTAGAGCCTCTCACCTGCTAGTCAACTATGGCTACACCTTC	CSARASHLLVNYGYTF
TRBJ1-2	-	-	TRBV4-1	TGCGCCAGCAGCCAAAACCGGGGGGTATATGGCTACACCTTC	CASSQNRGVYGYTF
TRBJ2-3	few	-	TRBV7-2	TGTGCCAGCAGCCTGGACAGTACTAGCACAGATACGCAGTATTTT	CASSLDSTSTDTQYF
TRBJ2-1	few	-	TRBV29-1	TGCAGCGTTGACGGTAGCGGTGGGGCCAATGAGCAGTTCTTC	CSVDGSGGANEQFF
TRBJ2-3	few	-	TRBV12-3/TRBV12-4	TGTGCCAGCAGTGAGATCGGGGCAGATACGCAGTATTTT	CASSEIGADTQYF
TRBJ1-5	-	-	TRBV6-5	TGTGCCAGCAGTTACTCAGGGACTTCAGATCAGCCCCAGCATTTT	CASSYSGTSDQPQHF
TRBJ2-7	few	TRBD1	TRBV7-8	TGTGCCAGCAGCCGGGACAGGGTGGGTGAGCAGTACTTC	CASSRDRVGEQYF
TRBJ2-5	-	TRBD1	TRBV7-2	TGTGCCAGCAGACAGGACAGGGGACGAGAGACCCAGTACTTC	CASRQDRGRETQYF
TRBJ1-5	-	-	TRBV28	TGTGCCAGCAGGGGGCGGGGCAGACACAATCAGCCCCAGCATTTT	CASRGRGRHNQPQHF
TRBJ2-7	-	TRBD1	TRBV9	TGTGCCAGCAGCGTAGATGCCGGGGACAGGGATTACGAGCAGTACTTC	CASSVDAGDRDYEQYF
TRBJ1-4	-	-	TRBV20-1	TGCAGTGCTAGAGGCCTACTCGAGGGGGGAACTAATGAAAAACTGTTTTTT	CSARGLLEGGTNEKLFF
TRBJ1-2	-	-	TRBV10-3	TGTGCCATCAGTGCCTCGGAGGGGATTTTCTATGGCTACACCTTC	CAISASEGIFYGYTF
TRBJ2-7	-	TRBD1	TRBV10-3	TGTGCCATCACCTTGGACAGGGACACCTACGAGCAGTACTTC	CAITLDRDTYEQYF
TRBJ2-5	-	-	TRBV20-1	TGCAGTGCTAGAGATCCACAGGGAAAAGAGACCCAGTACTTC	CSARDPQGKETQYF
TRBJ2-7	few	-	TRBV7-2	TGTGCCAGCAGCTTGGATATGAGCGACTACGAGCAGTACTTC	CASSLDMSDYEQYF
TRBJ2-3	-	TRBD2	TRBV10-3	TGTGCCATCAGTGGGGGACGAGCGGGGACAGATACGCAGTATTTT	CAISGGRAGTDTQYF